What follows are 4 T cell receptor beta chains derived from one specimen sequenced in a study of blood T cells in healthy people across ages. Alongside a J-beta primer mix, a sample-barcoded 5' primer served in a second PCR lasting about 6 to 11 cycles. TCRdb recomputed calls from the 5' RACE reads with MiXCR, one row per CDR3 protein. The data show 1.5 million to 2 million distinct CDR3 sequences, with roughly two fifths seen just once and 20% to 25% held by the top ten. The sample was blood. These receptors were taken from a human donor in good health.

This sequence joins TRBV7-3 and TRBJ2-3; D may be TRBD2 (5 bases). Germline assignment: CDR1 SGHTA and CDR2 FQGTGA. This CDR3 has 14 amino acids. V dropped 5 bases and J dropped 6 bases, with 15 bases sitting between them. CDR3 region: CASSLGSEGDTQYF. CDR3 nucleotides: TGTGCCAGCAGCCTTGGGAGTGAGGGCGATACGCAGTATTTT. Supplemented by reference TRBV7-3 and TRBJ2-3, the full variable domain reads GAGVSQTPSNKVTEKGKYVELRCDPISGHTALYWYRQSLGQGPEFLIYFQGTGAADDSGLPNDRFFAVRPEGSVSTLKIQRTERGDSAVYLCASSLGSEGDTQYFGPGTRLTVL.

This clonotype was picked up a small number of times. The rearrangement uses TRBV27 and TRBJ2-1; TRBD1 aligns across 11 bases. The CDR3 extends over 17 amino acids. Germline CDR1 and CDR2: MNHEY and SMNVEV (reference sequence). V shed 4 bases and J 7 bases; nucleotides not matched to a gene: 12. The CDR3 coding sequence is TGTGCCAGCAGTTCGCCCCTCGGACAGGGGGCTCGAAATGAGCAGTTCTTC. Translating it yields CASSSPLGQGARNEQFF.

The V and J genes are TRBV12-3 or TRBV12-4 and TRBJ1-1; the D is unclear. Trimming removed 10 bases at V and 8 bases at J, with 20 bases between. CDR3 length: 13 residues. The CDR3 sequence is CATHRRGWNEAFF. In DNA, the CDR3 is TGTGCCACTCATCGGCGAGGGTGGAACGAAGCTTTCTTT.

Many counts were recorded for this clonotype. The CDR3 loop reads CASSLGGRDYGYTF. CDR3 nucleotides: TGTGCCAGCAGTCTCGGAGGGCGAGACTATGGCTACACCTTC. This sequence joins TRBV7-2 and TRBJ1-2; D is uncertain. This CDR3 has 14 amino acids. Germline values: CDR1 SGHTA, CDR2 FQGNSA. Trimming removed 6 bases at V and 3 bases at J, with 14 bases between.